What follows are 7 T cell receptor beta chains derived from one specimen sequenced in a study of T cell changes during pregnancy in multiple sclerosis. The table came from immunoSEQ multiplex PCR; TCRdb's copy has only in-frame clones and leaves some out. Counted here are 35,000 to 45,000 clones, approximately 93% occurring once; the ten biggest clones make up approximately 8.3%. The sample here was CD8+ T cells from peripheral blood mononuclear cells, taken in the third trimester of pregnancy. Receptors were obtained from a female donor with multiple sclerosis, enrolled in a pregnancy study.

J is TRBJ2-7 and V is TRBV19; 7 positions agree with TRBD1. V lost 7 bases and J lost 1; bases outside the gene matches: 4. The germline V gene encodes CDR1 LNHDA and CDR2 SQIVND (reference sequence). The CDR3 has 13 amino acids. The CDR3 nucleotides read TGTGCCAGTAAGGGGGCCAGGTCCTACGAGCAGTACTTC. Amino acid sequence: CASKGARSYEQYF.

The V and J genes are TRBV6-1 and TRBJ2-1, with 7 bases fitting TRBD2. Trimming took 9 bases from V and 5 from J; bases not matched to a gene: 7. Germline CDR1 is MNHNS and CDR2 is SASEGT. The CDR3 spans 13 residues. CDR3 amino acids: CASFLGGNNEQFF. The DNA of the CDR3 is TGTGCCAGTTTTCTGGGGGGGAACAATGAGCAGTTCTTC.

The chain carries TRBV11-2 and TRBJ1-2; tentatively, D is TRBD1 (6 bases). Looked up from germline, CDR1 is SGHAT and CDR2 is FQNNGV. V was shortened by 1 base and J by 0 bases, with 9 bases between the two germline ends. This CDR3 has 15 amino acids. CDR3 protein: CASSLATGPNYGYTF. The CDR3 DNA reads TGTGCCAGCAGCTTAGCGACAGGACCTAACTATGGCTACACCTTC.

This rearrangement joins TRBV5-6 to TRBJ2-7, with 10 bases fitting TRBD1. This CDR3 has 15 residues. Germline V gene sequence: CDR1 SGHDT, CDR2 YYEEEE. The junction had 2 bases not matched to a gene; V was cut back by 1 base and J by 1 base. This CDR3 is CASSLPGQGSYEQYF. In DNA form, the CDR3 reads TGTGCCAGCAGCTTGCCGGGACAGGGGTCCTACGAGCAGTACTTC. The full variable domain, in which reference TRBV5-6 and TRBJ2-7 provide the parts outside the CDR3, is DAGVTQSPTHLIKTRGQQVTLRCSPKSGHDTVSWYQQALGQGPQFIFQYYEEEERQRGNFPDRFSGHQFPNYSSELNVNALLLGDSALYLCASSLPGQGSYEQYFGPGTRLTVT.

This clone was counted once. The chain uses TRBV18 and TRBJ2-1; 12 bases align to TRBD2. The CDR3 contains 14 residues. J gave up 4 bases and V 10 bases, and 5 bases lay outside the gene matches. Germline V gives CDR1 KGHSH, CDR2 LQKENI. The CDR3 protein is CATQLAGGYNEQFF. DNA of the CDR3: TGTGCCACCCAACTAGCGGGGGGATACAATGAGCAGTTCTTC.

This clone came up once. The chain employs TRBV7-9 and TRBJ1-1, with D tentatively TRBD1 (6 bases). The length of the CDR3 is 15 residues. In germline, CDR1 is SEHNR, CDR2 FQNEAQ (reference sequence). V was pared by 7 bases and J by 3 bases, with 18 bases between. As DNA, the CDR3 is TGTGCCAGCAAGCAAGGGGGGGCGCCGGACACTGAAGCTTTCTTT. This translates into CASKQGGAPDTEAFF. Drawing the rest from reference TRBV7-9 and TRBJ1-1, the complete variable domain is DTGVSQNPRHKITKRGQNVTFRCDPISEHNRLYWYRQTLGQGPEFLTYFQNEAQLEKSRLLSDRFSAERPKGSFSTLEIQRTEQGDSAMYLCASKQGGAPDTEAFFGQGTRLTVV.

CDR3 in amino acids: CASDQANTGELFF. DNA for the CDR3: TGTGCCAGCGACCAGGCGAACACCGGGGAGCTGTTTTTT. The rearrangement uses TRBV9 and TRBJ2-2; D gene ambiguous. The germline V gene has CDR1 SGDLS and CDR2 YYNGEE. There are 13 residues in the CDR3. V lost 7 bases and J 0 bases, leaving 7 bases between the germline ends.